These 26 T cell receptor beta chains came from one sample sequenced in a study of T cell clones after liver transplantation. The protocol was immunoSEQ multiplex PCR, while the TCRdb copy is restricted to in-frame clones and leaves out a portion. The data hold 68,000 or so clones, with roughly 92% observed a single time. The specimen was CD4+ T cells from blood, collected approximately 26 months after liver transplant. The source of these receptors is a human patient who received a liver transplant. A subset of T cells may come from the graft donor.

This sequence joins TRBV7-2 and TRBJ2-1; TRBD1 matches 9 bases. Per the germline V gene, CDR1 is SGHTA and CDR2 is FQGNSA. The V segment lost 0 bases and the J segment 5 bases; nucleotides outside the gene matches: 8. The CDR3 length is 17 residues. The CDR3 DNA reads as TGTGCCAGCAGCTTAGCGGGTACAGGGGGCCTGAACAATGAGCAGTTCTTC. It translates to CASSLAGTGGLNNEQFF.

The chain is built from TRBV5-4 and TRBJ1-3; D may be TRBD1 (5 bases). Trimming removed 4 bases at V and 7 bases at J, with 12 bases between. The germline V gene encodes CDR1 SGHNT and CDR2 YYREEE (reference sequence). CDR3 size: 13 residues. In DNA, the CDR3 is TGTGCCAGCAGCCTATCGGGGGGGAACACCATATATTTT. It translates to CASSLSGGNTIYF.

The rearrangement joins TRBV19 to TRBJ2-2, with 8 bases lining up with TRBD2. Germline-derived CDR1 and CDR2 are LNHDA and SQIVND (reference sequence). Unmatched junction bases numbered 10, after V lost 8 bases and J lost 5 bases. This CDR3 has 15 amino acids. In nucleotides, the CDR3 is TGTGCCAGTCACCGACTAGCGACGGTTACCGGGGAGCTGTTTTTT. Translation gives CASHRLATVTGELFF. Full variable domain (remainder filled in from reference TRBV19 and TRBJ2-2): DGGITQSPKYLFRKEGQNVTLSCEQNLNHDAMYWYRQDPGQGLRLIYYSQIVNDFQKGDIAEGYSVSREKKESFPLTVTSAQKNPTAFYLCASHRLATVTGELFFGEGSRLTVL.

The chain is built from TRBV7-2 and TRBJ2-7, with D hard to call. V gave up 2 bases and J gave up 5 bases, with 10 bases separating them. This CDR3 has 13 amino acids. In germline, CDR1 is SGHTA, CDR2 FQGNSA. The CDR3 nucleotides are TGTGCCAGCAGCTTATGGTCTCGCGACGAGCAGTACTTC. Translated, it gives CASSLWSRDEQYF.

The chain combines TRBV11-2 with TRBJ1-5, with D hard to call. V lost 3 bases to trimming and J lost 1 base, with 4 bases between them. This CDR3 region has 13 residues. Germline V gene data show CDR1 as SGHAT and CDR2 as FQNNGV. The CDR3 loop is CASSLASNQPQHF. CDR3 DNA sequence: TGTGCCAGCAGCTTGGCCAGCAATCAGCCCCAGCATTTT. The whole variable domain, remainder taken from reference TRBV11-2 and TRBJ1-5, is EAGVAQSPRYKIIEKRQSVAFWCNPISGHATLYWYQQILGQGPKLLIQFQNNGVVDDSQLPKDRFSAERLKGVDSTLKIQPAKLEDSAVYLCASSLASNQPQHFGDGTRLSIL.

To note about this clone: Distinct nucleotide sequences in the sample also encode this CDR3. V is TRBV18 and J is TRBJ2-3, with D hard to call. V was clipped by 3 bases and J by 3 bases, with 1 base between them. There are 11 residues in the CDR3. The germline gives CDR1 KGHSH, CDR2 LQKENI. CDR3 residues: CASSPTDTQYF. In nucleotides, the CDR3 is TGTGCCAGCTCACCGACAGATACGCAGTATTTT.

The CDR3 here is CASGLVLKRGVDTEAFF. The DNA of the CDR3 is TGTGCTAGTGGTTTGGTACTTAAGAGGGGGGTGGACACTGAAGCTTTCTTT. The chain is built from TRBV12-5 and TRBJ1-1; tentative D call: TRBD1 (6 bases). Germline V gene data show CDR1 as LGHNT and CDR2 as FRNRAP. Trimming removed 0 bases at V and 3 bases at J, with 17 bases between. The CDR3 is 17 residues long.

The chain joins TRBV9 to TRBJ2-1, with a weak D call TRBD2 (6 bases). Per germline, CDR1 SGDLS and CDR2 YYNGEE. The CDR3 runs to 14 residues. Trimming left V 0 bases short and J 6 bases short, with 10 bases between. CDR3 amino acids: CASSVANSGNEQFF. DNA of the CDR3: TGTGCCAGCAGCGTAGCTAATAGCGGCAATGAGCAGTTCTTC.

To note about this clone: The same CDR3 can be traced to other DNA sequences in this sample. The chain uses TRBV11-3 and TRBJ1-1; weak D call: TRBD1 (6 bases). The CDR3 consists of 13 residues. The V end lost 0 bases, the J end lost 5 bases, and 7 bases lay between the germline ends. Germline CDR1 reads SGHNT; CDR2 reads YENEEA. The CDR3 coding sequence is TGTGCCAGCAGCTTAGAAGGGGGAACTGAAGCTTTCTTT. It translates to CASSLEGGTEAFF.

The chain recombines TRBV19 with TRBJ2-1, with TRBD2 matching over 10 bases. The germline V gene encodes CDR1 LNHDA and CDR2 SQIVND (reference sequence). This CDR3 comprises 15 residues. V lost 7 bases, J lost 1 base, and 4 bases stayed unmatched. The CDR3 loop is CASTTAGGSYNEQFF. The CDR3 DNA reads TGTGCCAGTACGACAGCGGGAGGGTCCTACAATGAGCAGTTCTTC.

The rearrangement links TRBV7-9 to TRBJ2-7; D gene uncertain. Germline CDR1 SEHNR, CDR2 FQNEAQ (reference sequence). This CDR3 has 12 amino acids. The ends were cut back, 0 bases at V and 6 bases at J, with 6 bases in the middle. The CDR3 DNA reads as TGTGCCAGCAGCTTAGCCCCCGGCGAGCAGTACTTC. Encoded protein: CASSLAPGEQYF.

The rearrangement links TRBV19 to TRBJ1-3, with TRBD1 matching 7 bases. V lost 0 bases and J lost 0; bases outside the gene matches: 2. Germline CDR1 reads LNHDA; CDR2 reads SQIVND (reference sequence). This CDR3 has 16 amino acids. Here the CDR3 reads CASSIEAGGSGNTIYF. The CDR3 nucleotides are TGTGCCAGTAGTATAGAGGCAGGGGGCTCTGGAAACACCATATATTTT.

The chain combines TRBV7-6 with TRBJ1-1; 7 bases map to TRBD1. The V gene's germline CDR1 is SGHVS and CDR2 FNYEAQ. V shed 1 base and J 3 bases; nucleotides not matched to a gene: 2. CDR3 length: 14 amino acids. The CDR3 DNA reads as TGTGCCAGCAGCTTAGTAACAGGGGACACTGAAGCTTTCTTT. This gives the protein CASSLVTGDTEAFF.

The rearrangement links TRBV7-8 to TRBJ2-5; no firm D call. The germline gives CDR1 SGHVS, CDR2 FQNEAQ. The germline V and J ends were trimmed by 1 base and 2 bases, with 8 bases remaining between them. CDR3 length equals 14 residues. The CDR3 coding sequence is TGTGCCAGCAGCTTAGAACTGTTACAAGAGACCCAGTACTTC. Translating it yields CASSLELLQETQYF.

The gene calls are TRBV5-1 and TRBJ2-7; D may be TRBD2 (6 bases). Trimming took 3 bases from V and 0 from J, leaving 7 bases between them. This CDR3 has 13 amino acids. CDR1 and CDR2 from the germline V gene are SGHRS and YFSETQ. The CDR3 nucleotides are TGCGCCAGCAGCTGGGGACTCTCCTACGAGCAGTACTTC. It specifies CASSWGLSYEQYF.

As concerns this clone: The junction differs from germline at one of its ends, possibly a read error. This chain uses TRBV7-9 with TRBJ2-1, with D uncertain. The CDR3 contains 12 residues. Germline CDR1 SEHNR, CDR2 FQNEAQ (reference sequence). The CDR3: CTSSLAINEQFF. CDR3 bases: TGTACCAGCAGCTTAGCCATCAATGAGCAGTTCTTC.

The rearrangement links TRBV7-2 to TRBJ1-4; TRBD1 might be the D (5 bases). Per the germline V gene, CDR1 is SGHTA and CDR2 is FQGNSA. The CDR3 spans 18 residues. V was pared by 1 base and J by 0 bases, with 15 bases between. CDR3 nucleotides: TGTGCCAGCAGCTTAGAGCCCAGGGCGGGTGCAACTAATGAAAAACTGTTTTTT. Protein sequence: CASSLEPRAGATNEKLFF.

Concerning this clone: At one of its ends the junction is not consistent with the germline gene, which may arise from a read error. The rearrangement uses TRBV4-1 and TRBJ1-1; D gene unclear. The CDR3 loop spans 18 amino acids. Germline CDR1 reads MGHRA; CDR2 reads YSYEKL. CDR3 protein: CASSQDTGGGLLLPEASF. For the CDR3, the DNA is TGCGCCAGCAGCCAAGATACGGGCGGAGGCCTCCTCCTCCCTGAAGCTTCCTTT.

The CDR3: CASSVGPSNTEAFF. CDR3 DNA: TGTGCCAGCAGCGTAGGACCGTCGAACACTGAAGCTTTCTTT. V is TRBV9 and J is TRBJ1-1; D is undetermined. V lost 0 bases to trimming and J lost 1 base, with 7 bases between them. Germline assignment: CDR1 SGDLS and CDR2 YYNGEE. The CDR3 contains 14 residues.

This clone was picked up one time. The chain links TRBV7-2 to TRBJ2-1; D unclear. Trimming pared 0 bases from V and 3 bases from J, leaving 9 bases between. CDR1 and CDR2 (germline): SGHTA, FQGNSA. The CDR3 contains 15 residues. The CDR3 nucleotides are TGTGCCAGCAGCTTAGCGCTTAATCGCTACAATGAGCAGTTCTTC. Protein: CASSLALNRYNEQFF. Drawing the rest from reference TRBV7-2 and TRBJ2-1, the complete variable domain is GAGVSQSPSNKVTEKGKDVELRCDPISGHTALYWYRQSLGQGLEFLIYFQGNSAPDKSGLPSDRFSAERTGGSVSTLTIQRTQQEDSAVYLCASSLALNRYNEQFFGPGTRLTVL.

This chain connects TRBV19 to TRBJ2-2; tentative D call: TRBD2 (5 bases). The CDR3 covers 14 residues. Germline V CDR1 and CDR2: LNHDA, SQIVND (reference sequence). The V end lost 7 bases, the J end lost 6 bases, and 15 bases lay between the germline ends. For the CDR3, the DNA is TGTGCCAGTAACGGAGGTATCCCGGCCGGGGAGCTGTTTTTT. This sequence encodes CASNGGIPAGELFF.

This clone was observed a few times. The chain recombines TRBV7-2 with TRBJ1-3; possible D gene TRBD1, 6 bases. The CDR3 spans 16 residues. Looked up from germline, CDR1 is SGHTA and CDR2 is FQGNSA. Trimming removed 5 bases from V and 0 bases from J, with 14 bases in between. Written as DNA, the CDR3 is TGTGCCAGCAGCAGGGTAGGGGGAAGCTCTGGAAACACCATATATTTT. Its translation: CASSRVGGSSGNTIYF.

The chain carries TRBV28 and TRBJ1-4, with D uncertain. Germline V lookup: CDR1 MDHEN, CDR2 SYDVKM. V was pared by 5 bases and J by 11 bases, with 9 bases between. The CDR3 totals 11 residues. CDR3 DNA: TGTGCCAGCAGTGGATTTCCCAAACTGTTTTTT. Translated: CASSGFPKLFF.

The CDR3 nucleotides are TGTGCCAGCAGCTCTCCCGGGACACCGAATGAAAAACTGTTTTTT. Translated, it gives CASSSPGTPNEKLFF. This rearrangement joins TRBV9 to TRBJ1-4; D perhaps matches TRBD1 (6 bases). This CDR3 region has 15 residues. Trimming took 4 bases from V and 5 from J, leaving 15 bases between them. From germline, CDR1 is SGDLS and CDR2 YYNGEE.

The CDR3 loop reads CASSPLLGLGHYEQYF. CDR3 DNA: TGTGCCAGCTCACCACTCCTCGGGCTAGGTCACTACGAGCAGTACTTC. The V and J genes are TRBV18 and TRBJ2-7; D is uncertain. V lost 1 base and J 3 bases, leaving 16 bases between the germline ends. CDR3 length: 16 residues. Germline CDR1 is KGHSH and CDR2 is LQKENI.

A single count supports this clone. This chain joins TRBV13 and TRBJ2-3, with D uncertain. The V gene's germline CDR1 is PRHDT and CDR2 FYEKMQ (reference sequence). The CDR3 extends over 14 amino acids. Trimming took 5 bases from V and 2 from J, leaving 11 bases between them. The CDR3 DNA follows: TGTGCCAGCAGCAACCCCGGTCCCACAGATACGCAGTATTTT. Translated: CASSNPGPTDTQYF.